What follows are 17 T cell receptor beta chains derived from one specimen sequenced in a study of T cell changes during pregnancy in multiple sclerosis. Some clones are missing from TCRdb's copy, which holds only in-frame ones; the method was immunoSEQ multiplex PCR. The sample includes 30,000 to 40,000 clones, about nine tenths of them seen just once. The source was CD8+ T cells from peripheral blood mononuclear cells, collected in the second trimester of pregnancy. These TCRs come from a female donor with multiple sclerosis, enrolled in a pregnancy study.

The CDR3 bases are TGCGCCAGCAGCCAAGAGTCAGGGTATGGCTACACCTTC. Amino acid sequence: CASSQESGYGYTF. The genes are TRBV4-1 and TRBJ1-2; D is possibly TRBD1 (5 bases). Trimming removed 0 bases from V and 5 bases from J, with 7 bases in between. The CDR3 is 13 amino acids. CDR1 MGHRA and CDR2 YSYEKL come from the germline V gene.

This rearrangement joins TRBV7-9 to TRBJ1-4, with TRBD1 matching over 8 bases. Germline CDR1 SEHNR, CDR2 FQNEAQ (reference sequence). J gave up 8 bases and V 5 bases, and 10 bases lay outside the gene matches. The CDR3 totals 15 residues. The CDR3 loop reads CASSLGQGTSEKLFF. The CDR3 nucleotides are TGTGCCAGCAGCCTAGGACAGGGAACGTCCGAAAAACTGTTTTTT.

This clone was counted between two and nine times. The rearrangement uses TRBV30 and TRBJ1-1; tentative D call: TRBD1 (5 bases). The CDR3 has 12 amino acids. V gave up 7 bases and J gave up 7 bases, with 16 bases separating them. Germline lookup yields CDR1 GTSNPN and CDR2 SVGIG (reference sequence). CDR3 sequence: CASDMGGIEAFF. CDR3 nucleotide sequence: TGTGCCTCCGATATGGGGGGGATTGAAGCTTTCTTT.

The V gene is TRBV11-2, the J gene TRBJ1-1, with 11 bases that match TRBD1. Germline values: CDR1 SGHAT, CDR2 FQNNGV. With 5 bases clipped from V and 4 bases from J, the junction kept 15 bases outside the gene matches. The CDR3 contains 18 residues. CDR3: CASSRPEPGQGGTTEAFF. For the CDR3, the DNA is TGTGCCAGCAGCCGACCCGAGCCGGGACAGGGGGGAACCACTGAAGCTTTCTTT.

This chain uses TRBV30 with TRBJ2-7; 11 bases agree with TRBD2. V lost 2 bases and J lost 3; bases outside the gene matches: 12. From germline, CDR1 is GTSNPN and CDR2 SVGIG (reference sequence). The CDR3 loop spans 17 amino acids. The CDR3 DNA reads TGTGCCTGGAGTACCCCGGGACTAGCGGCGAGAGTCTACGAGCAGTACTTC. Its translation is CAWSTPGLAARVYEQYF.

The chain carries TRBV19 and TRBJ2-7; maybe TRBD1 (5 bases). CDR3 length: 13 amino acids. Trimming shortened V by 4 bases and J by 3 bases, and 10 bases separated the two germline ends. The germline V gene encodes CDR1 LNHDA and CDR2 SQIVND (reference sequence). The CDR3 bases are TGTGCCAGTAGTACGACAGTTTACTACGAGCAGTACTTC. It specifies CASSTTVYYEQYF.

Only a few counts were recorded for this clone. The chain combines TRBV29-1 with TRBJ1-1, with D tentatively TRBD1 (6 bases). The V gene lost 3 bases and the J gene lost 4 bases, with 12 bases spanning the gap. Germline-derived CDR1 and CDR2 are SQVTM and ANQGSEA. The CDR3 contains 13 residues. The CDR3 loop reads CSVEGARGTEAFF. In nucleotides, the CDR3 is TGCAGCGTTGAGGGGGCCCGGGGCACTGAAGCTTTCTTT.

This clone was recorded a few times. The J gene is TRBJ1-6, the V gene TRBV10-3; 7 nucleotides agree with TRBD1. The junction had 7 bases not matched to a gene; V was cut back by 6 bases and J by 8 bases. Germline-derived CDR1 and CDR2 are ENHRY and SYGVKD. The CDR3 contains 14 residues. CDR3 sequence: CAISRDSVYSPLHF. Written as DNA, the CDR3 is TGTGCCATCAGCAGGGACAGCGTTTATTCACCCCTCCACTTT.

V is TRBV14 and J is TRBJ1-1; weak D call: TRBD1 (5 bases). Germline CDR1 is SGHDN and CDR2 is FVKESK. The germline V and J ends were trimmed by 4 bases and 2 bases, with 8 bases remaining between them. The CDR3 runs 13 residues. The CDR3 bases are TGTGCCAGCAGCCTGGACATAAACACTGAAGCTTTCTTT. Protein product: CASSLDINTEAFF.

For the CDR3, the DNA is TGCAGTGCTATACAGGGCGCTGAAGCTTTCTTT. Its protein is CSAIQGAEAFF. V usage is TRBV20-1 and J usage is TRBJ1-1, with a weak D call TRBD1 (6 bases). The CDR3 covers 11 residues. V was trimmed by 4 bases and J by 6 bases, leaving 9 bases between them. Per the germline V gene, CDR1 is DFQATT and CDR2 is SNEGSKA (reference sequence).

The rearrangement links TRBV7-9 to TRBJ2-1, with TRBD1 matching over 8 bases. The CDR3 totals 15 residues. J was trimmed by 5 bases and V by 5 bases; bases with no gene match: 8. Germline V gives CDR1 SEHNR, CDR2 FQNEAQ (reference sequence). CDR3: CASSPGTGADNEQFF. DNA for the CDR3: TGTGCCAGCAGCCCGGGGACAGGCGCGGACAATGAGCAGTTCTTC.

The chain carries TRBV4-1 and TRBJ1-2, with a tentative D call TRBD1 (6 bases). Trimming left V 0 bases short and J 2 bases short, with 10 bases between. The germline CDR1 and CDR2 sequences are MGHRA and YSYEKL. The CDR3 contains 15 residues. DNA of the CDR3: TGCGCCAGCAGCCAAGATTCAGGGGAAAACTATGGCTACACCTTC. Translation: CASSQDSGENYGYTF.

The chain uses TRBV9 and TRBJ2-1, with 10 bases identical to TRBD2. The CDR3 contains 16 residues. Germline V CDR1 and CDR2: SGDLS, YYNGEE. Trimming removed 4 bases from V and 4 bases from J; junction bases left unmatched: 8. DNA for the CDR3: TGTGCCAGCAGCCCCCGCGGTAGCGGGGGGTACAATGAGCAGTTCTTC. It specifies CASSPRGSGGYNEQFF.

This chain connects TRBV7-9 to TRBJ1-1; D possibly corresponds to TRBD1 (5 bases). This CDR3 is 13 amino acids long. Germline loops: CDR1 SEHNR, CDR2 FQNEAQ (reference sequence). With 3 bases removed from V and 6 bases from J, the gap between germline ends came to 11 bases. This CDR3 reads CASSLGLDPEAFF. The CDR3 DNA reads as TGTGCCAGCAGCTTGGGACTTGACCCTGAAGCTTTCTTT.

The CDR3 DNA sequence: TGTGCCAGCAGTGAAGCGCTTTGGTCTACAGGAAGCACAGATACGCAGTATTTT. It yields the protein CASSEALWSTGSTDTQYF. The rearrangement uses TRBV6-1 and TRBJ2-3; tentative D call: TRBD1 (5 bases). The germline V gene encodes CDR1 MNHNS and CDR2 SASEGT. V lost 0 bases, J lost 0 bases, and 16 bases lay in between. This CDR3 has 18 amino acids.

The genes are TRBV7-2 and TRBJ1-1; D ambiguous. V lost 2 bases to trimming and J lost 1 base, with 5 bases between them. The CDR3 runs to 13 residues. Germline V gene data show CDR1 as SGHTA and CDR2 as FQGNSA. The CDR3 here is CASSLSGNTEAFF. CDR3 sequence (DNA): TGTGCCAGCAGCTTAAGCGGGAACACTGAAGCTTTCTTT.

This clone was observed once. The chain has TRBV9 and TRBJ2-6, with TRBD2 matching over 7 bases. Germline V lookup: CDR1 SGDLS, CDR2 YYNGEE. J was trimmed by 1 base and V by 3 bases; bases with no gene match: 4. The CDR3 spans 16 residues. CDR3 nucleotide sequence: TGTGCCAGCAGCGCCGAGGGAGGGTCTGGGGCCAACGTCCTGACTTTC. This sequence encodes CASSAEGGSGANVLTF.